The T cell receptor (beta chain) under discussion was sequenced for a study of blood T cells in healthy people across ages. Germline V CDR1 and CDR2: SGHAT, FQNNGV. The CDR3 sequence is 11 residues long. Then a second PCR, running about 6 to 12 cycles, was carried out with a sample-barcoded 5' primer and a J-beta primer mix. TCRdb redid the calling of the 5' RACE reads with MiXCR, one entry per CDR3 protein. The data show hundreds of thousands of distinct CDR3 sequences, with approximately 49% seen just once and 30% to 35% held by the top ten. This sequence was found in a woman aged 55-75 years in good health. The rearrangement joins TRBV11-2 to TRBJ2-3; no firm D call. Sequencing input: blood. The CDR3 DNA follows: TGTGCAACCACGAGAACGAATACGCAGTATTTT. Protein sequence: CATTRTNTQYF.